The source of this TCR beta chain is a study of T cell repertoires and HLA-DP antigens. Study-wide context: CD4+ T cells were cocultured with HeLa cells expressing HLA-DP.

Of note for this clone: The antigen is not known.

Average purity of the negatively selected CD4+ T cells was around 98%. Here immunoSEQ multiplex PCR was the method, and the copy in TCRdb shows in-frame clones only, minus some. The data show 75,000 to 90,000 clones, 86% seen once. The germline V gene has CDR1 SEHNR and CDR2 FQNEAQ (reference sequence). CDR3 size: 15 residues. The J segment lost 4 bases and the V segment lost 1 base, leaving 1 base of the junction unmatched. The chain joins TRBV7-9 to TRBJ2-3; 11 nucleotides match TRBD2. Material: CD4+ T cells from PBMCs. This TCR was sampled from a man aged 45-60 years in good health and CMV-seronegative. Here the CDR3 reads CASSLVSGRADTQYF. The CDR3 bases are TGTGCCAGCAGCTTAGTTAGCGGGAGGGCAGATACGCAGTATTTT.